This T cell receptor beta chain was sequenced for a study of T-cell memory formation after mild COVID-19. Looking at the study overall: The TCR clusters were mostly specific to one donor. General observations from the study: For contracting clones, CD4+ ones sat mainly in CM and EM, CD8+ in EMRA. CD4/CD8 balance held among clones contracting day 15 to 85, and later expanders leaned CD4+.

TCR alpha and TCR beta cDNA libraries carrying sample barcodes and UMIs were produced by 5'RACE using constant-segment primers. TCRdb re-derived calls from the 5' RACE reads in MiXCR, one entry per CDR3 protein. The sample comprises nearly 250,000 distinct CDR3 sequences, less than 20% of which are singletons, and around 2.2% rests with the top ten. The V and J ends lost 1 base and 3 bases respectively, with 21 bases between them. This CDR3 spans 18 amino acids. Germline lookup yields CDR1 SGHVS and CDR2 FQNEAQ. The table lists this clonotype with a few counts. The target antigen is unknown. The TCR originated in an adult woman who had mild COVID-19 (a few samples of this study predate the infection). Cell type and time point are not known. Sequencing input: PBMCs or a T cell subset sorted from them (not recorded which). The V and J genes are TRBV7-8 and TRBJ2-5; D is possibly TRBD2 (6 bases). Here the CDR3 reads CASSLVPAGQSSKETQYF. As DNA, the CDR3 is TGTGCCAGCAGCTTAGTTCCAGCGGGCCAAAGCTCAAAAGAGACCCAGTACTTC.